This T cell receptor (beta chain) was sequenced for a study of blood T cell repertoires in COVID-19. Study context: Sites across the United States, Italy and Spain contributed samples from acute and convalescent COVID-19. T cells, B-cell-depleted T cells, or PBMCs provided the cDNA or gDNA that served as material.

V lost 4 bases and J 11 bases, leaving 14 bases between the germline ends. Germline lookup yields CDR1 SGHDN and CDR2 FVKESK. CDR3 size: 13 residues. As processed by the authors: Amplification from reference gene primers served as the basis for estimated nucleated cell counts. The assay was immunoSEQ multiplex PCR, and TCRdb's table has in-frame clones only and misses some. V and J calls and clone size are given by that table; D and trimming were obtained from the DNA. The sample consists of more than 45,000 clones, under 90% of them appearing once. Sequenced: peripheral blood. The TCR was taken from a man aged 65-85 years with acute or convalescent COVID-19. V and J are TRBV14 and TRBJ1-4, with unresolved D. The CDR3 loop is CASSPFRDPKLFF. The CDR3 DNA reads TGTGCCAGCAGCCCCTTCCGGGATCCCAAACTGTTTTTT.